Each of the 10 T cell receptor beta chains below was sequenced from the same sample in a study of blood T cell repertoires in COVID-19. Clones were read by immunoSEQ multiplex PCR, and TCRdb kept only the in-frame ones, dropping some. The sample yields about 110,000 clones, 80% to 85% seen once. Sequencing used peripheral blood. The origin of the receptors is a woman in her 70s with acute or convalescent COVID-19.

The genes are TRBV13 and TRBJ2-3; the match to TRBD2 covers 9 bases. The CDR3 sequence is 15 residues long. Germline-derived CDR1 and CDR2 are PRHDT and FYEKMQ (reference sequence). V trimming: 5 bases; J trimming: 3 bases; junction bases outside the gene matches: 6. In nucleotides, the CDR3 is TGTGCCAGCAGCATGCGGGGGGGCCAGACAGATACGCAGTATTTT. Amino acids: CASSMRGGQTDTQYF.

The V and J genes are TRBV5-1 and TRBJ2-7, with TRBD2 matching 9 bases. CDR1 SGHRS and CDR2 YFSETQ come from the germline V gene. The J segment lost 7 bases and the V segment lost 0 bases, leaving 17 bases of the junction unmatched. This CDR3 has 18 amino acids. The CDR3 sequence: CASSLALAGSPPGGEQYF. The CDR3 nucleotides are TGCGCCAGCAGCTTGGCTCTAGCGGGAAGCCCCCCAGGGGGAGAGCAGTACTTC.

This clone was seen once. The chain carries TRBV29-1 and TRBJ2-3; 9 bases fit TRBD2. The CDR3 totals 14 residues. Germline V lookup: CDR1 SQVTM, CDR2 ANQGSEA. The ends lost 3 bases at V and 4 bases at J; junction bases unmatched: 5. The CDR3 nucleotides read TGCAGCGTTGAGGCTAGCGGGACATCAGATACGCAGTATTTT. It yields the protein CSVEASGTSDTQYF.

The chain uses TRBV5-6 and TRBJ2-5; 10 bases are shared with TRBD1. Per the germline V gene, CDR1 is SGHDT and CDR2 is YYEEEE. The length of the CDR3 is 17 residues. V was clipped by 3 bases and J by 5 bases; unmatched bases: 13. This CDR3 is CASSSYVDRGFKETQYF. In nucleotides, the CDR3 is TGTGCCAGCAGCTCCTATGTGGACAGGGGGTTTAAGGAGACCCAGTACTTC.

The chain joins TRBV7-2 to TRBJ2-1; D perhaps matches TRBD1 (5 bases). V gave up 5 bases and J gave up 4 bases, with 12 bases separating them. The CDR3 length is 14 residues. Germline lookup yields CDR1 SGHTA and CDR2 FQGNSA. The CDR3 protein is CASSQLTEYNEQFF. CDR3 in DNA: TGTGCCAGCAGCCAGTTGACAGAGTACAATGAGCAGTTCTTC.

This sequence joins TRBV5-8 and TRBJ2-4, with D perhaps TRBD1 (6 bases). Germline CDR1 SGHTS, CDR2 YDEGEE. The V gene lost 3 bases and the J gene lost 2 bases, with 12 bases spanning the gap. The CDR3 is 15 amino acids. The CDR3 coding sequence is TGTGCCAGCAGCTGGCTCAGGGGATCCAAAAACATTCAGTACTTC. It specifies CASSWLRGSKNIQYF.

The J gene is TRBJ1-3, the V gene TRBV3-1 (or the pseudogene TRBV3-2); D remains unclear. Germline V gene data show CDR1 as LGHDT and CDR2 as YNNKEL (reference sequence). The length of the CDR3 is 15 residues. The ends were cut back, 4 bases at V and 2 bases at J, with 12 bases in the middle. CDR3 sequence reads: CASSPLARPGNTIYF. The CDR3 nucleotides are TGTGCCAGCAGCCCTTTAGCTAGACCTGGAAACACCATATATTTT.

This chain connects TRBV6-6 to TRBJ2-1, with 10 bases identical to TRBD1. CDR1 is MNHNY, CDR2 SVGAGI, per germline (reference sequence). The CDR3 has 16 residues. After removal of 2 bases from V and 9 bases from J, the junction contained 10 bases not matched to a gene. The CDR3 reads CASSYARGQGPGEQFF. The CDR3 DNA follows: TGTGCCAGCAGTTACGCTAGGGGACAGGGGCCGGGTGAGCAGTTCTTC.

The chain uses TRBV19 and TRBJ2-7; TRBD1 matches at 8 bases. With V trimmed by 4 bases and J by 6 bases, 11 bases remained unmatched. The CDR3 loop spans 15 amino acids. In germline, CDR1 is LNHDA, CDR2 SQIVND (reference sequence). The CDR3 sequence: CASSTTWTGPREQYF. The CDR3 coding sequence is TGTGCCAGTAGTACCACCTGGACAGGGCCTCGCGAGCAGTACTTC.

The chain combines TRBV7-3 with TRBJ1-1; tentatively, D is TRBD1 (6 bases). Trimming cost V 5 bases and J 4 bases, with 23 bases left between them. The CDR3 is 17 amino acids. Germline-derived CDR1 and CDR2 are SGHTA and FQGTGA. The CDR3 DNA is TGTGCCAGCAGCAACCCGGGGCAGGGGATGGTCGTCACTGAAGCTTTCTTT. This sequence encodes CASSNPGQGMVVTEAFF. The full variable domain, in which reference TRBV7-3 and TRBJ1-1 provide the parts outside the CDR3, is GAGVSQTPSNKVTEKGKYVELRCDPISGHTALYWYRQSLGQGPEFLIYFQGTGAADDSGLPNDRFFAVRPEGSVSTLKIQRTERGDSAVYLCASSNPGQGMVVTEAFFGQGTRLTVV.